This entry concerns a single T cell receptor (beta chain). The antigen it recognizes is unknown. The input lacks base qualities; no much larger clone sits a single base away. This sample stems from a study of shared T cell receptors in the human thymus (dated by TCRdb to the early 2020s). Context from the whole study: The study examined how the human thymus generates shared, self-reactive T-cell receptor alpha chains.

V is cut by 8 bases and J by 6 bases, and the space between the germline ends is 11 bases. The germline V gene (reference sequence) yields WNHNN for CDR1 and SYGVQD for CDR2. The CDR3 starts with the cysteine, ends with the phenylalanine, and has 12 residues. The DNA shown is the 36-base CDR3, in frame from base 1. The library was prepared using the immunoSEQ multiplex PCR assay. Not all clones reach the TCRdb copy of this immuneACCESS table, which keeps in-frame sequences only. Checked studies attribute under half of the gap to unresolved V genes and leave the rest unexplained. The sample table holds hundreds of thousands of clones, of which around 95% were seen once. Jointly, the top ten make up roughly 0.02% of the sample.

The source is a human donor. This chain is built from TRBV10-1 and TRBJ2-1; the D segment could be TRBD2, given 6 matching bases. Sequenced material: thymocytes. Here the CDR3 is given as CASGGTFNEQFF. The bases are TGCGCCAGCGGGGGGACCTTCAATGAGCAGTTCTTC.